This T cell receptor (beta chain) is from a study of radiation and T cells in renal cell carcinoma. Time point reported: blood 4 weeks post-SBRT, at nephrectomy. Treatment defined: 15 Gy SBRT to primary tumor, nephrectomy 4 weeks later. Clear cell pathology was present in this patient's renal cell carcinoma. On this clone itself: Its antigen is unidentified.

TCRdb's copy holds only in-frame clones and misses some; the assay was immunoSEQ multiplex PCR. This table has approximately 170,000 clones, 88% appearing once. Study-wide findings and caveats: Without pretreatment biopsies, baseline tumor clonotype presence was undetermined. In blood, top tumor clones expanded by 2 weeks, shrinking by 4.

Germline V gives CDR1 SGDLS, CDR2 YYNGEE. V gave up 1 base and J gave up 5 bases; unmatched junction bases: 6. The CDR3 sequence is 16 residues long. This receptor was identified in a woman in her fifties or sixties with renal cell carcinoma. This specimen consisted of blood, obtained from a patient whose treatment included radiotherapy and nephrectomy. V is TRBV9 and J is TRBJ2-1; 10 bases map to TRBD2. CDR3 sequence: CASSVTASGGHNEQFF. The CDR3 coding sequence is TGTGCCAGCAGCGTAACCGCTAGCGGGGGCCACAATGAGCAGTTCTTC.